This TCR beta chain was captured by sequencing in a study of blood T cell repertoires in COVID-19. In the study overall: The United States, Italy and Spain were the sources of the acute and convalescent COVID-19 samples. From T cells, B-cell-depleted T cells, or PBMCs came the material, which was cDNA or gDNA.

Using immunoSEQ multiplex PCR, the repertoire was profiled, and TCRdb retains in-frame clones only, with some absent. The table lists more than 200,000 clones, 86% of them singletons. Trimming took off 7 bases at V and 4 bases at J, with 18 bases between the two ends. The CDR3 is made up of 15 amino acids. Germline CDR1 is LNHDA and CDR2 is SQIVND (reference sequence). The sequence was obtained from a woman between 45 and 65 years old with COVID-19, enrolled during active disease. The sample consisted of peripheral blood. This chain connects TRBV19 to TRBJ2-3, with a weak D call TRBD1 (6 bases). CDR3 residues: CASMRFTGRADTQYF. The CDR3 region has the DNA TGTGCCAGTATGCGCTTTACAGGGAGAGCAGATACGCAGTATTTT.